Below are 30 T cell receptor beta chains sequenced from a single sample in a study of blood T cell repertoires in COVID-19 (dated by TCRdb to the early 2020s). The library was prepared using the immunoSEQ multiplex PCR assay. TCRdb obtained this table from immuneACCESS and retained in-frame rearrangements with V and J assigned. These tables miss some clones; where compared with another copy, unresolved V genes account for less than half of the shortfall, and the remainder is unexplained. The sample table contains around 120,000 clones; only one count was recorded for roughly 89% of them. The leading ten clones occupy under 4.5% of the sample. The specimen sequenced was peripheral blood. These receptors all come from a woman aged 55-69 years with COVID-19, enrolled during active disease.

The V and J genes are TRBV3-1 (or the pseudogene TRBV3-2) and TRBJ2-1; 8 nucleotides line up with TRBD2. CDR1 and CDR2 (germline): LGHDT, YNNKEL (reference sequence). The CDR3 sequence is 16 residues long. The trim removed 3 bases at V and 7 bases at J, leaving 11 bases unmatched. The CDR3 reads CASSHYIRGGKNEQFF. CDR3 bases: TGTGCCAGCAGCCATTACATACGGGGGGGCAAGAATGAGCAGTTCTTC.

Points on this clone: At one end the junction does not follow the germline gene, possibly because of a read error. CDR3 sequence reads: CASSLRGKAEAFF. CDR3 sequence (DNA): TGCGCCAGCAGTTTGCGGGGAAAGGCTGAAGCTTTCTTT. The chain carries TRBV12-3 or TRBV12-4 and TRBJ1-1; no definite D call. The CDR3 totals 13 residues.

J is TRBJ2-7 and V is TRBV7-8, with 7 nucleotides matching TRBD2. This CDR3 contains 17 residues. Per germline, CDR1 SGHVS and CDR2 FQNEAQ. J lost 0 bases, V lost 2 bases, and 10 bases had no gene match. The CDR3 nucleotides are TGTGCCAGCAGCTTAACCCAGAGCGGGGCCCGCTCCTACGAGCAGTACTTC. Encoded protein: CASSLTQSGARSYEQYF.

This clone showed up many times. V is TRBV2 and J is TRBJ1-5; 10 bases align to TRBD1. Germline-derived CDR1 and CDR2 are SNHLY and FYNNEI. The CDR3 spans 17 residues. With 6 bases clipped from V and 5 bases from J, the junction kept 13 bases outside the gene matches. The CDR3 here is CASREGLGGTGDQPQHF. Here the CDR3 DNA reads TGTGCCAGCAGGGAGGGTCTTGGTGGGACAGGGGATCAGCCCCAGCATTTT. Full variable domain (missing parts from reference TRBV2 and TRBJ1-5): EPEVTQTPSHQVTQMGQEVILRCVPISNHLYFYWYRQILGQKVEFLVSFYNNEISEKSEIFDDQFSVERPDGSNFTLKIRSTKLEDSAMYFCASREGLGGTGDQPQHFGDGTRLSIL.

The chain's CDR3 is CASSSIQYRDSYGYTF. CDR3 DNA: TGTGCCAGCAGCTCAATTCAATACCGGGACAGCTATGGCTACACCTTC. This chain links TRBV27 with TRBJ1-2; 7 bases map to TRBD1. V lost 6 bases and J lost 4; bases outside the gene matches: 14. There are 16 residues in the CDR3. Germline CDR1 is MNHEY and CDR2 is SMNVEV (reference sequence).

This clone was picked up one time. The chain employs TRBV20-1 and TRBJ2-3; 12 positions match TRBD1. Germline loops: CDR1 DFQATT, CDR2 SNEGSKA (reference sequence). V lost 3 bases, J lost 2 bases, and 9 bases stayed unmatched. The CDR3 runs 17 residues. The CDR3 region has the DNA TGCAGTGCTAGTCCCGGGACAGGGGGCTTTCACACAGATACGCAGTATTTT. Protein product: CSASPGTGGFHTDTQYF.

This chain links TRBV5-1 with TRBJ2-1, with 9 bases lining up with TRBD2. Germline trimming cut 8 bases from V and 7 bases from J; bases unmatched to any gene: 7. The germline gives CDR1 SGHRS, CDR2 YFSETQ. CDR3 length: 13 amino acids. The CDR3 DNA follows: TGCGCCAGTCTCCCCAGCGGGGGGAATGAGCAGTTCTTC. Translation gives CASLPSGGNEQFF. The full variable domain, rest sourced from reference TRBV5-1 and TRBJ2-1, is KAGVTQTPRYLIKTRGQQVTLSCSPISGHRSVSWYQQTPGQGLQFLFEYFSETQRNKGNFPGRFSGRQFSNSRSEMNVSTLELGDSALYLCASLPSGGNEQFFGPGTRLTVL.

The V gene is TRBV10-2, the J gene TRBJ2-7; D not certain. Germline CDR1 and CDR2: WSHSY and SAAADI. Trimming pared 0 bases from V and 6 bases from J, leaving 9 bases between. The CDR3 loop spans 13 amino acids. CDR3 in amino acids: CASSESLGPEQYF. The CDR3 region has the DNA TGCGCCAGCAGTGAGTCGCTGGGCCCCGAGCAGTACTTC.

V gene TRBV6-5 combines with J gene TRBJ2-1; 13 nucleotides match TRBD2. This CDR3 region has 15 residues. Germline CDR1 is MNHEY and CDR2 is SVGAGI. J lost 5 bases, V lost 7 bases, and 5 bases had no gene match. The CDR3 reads CASKRGLAGDNEQFF. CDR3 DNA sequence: TGTGCCAGCAAGAGAGGACTAGCGGGGGACAATGAGCAGTTCTTC.

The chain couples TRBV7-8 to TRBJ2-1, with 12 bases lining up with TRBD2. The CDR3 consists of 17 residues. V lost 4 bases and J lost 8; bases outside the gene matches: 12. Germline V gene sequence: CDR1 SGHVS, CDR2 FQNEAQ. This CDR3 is CASSSSSGGALVDEQFF. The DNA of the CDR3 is TGTGCCAGCAGCTCCTCTAGCGGGGGGGCGTTAGTTGATGAGCAGTTCTTC.

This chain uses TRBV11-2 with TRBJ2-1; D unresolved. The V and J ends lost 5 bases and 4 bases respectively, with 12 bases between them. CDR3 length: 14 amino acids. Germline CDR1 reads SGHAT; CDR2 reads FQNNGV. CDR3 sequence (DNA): TGTGCCAGCAGCCCGACTCGAGTTTACAATGAGCAGTTCTTC. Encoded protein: CASSPTRVYNEQFF.

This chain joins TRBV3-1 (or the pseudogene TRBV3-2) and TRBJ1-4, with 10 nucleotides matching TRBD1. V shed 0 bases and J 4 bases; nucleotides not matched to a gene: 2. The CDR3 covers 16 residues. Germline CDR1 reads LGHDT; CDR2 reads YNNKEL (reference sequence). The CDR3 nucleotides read TGTGCCAGCAGCCAAGATGGGACAGGGGTTAATGAAAAACTGTTTTTT. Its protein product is CASSQDGTGVNEKLFF.

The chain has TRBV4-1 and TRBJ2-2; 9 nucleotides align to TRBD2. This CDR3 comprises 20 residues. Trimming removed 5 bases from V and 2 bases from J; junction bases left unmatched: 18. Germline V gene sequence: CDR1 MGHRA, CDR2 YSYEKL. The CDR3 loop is CASSSTGGGVGNINTGELFF. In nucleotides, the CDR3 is TGCGCCAGCAGCTCAACGGGCGGGGGGGTTGGAAACATAAACACCGGGGAGCTGTTTTTT.

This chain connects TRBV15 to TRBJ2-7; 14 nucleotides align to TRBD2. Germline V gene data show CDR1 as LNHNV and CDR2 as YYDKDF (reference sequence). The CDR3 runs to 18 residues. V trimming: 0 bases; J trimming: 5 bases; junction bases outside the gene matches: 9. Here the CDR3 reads CATSRDGPGTSGGDEQYF. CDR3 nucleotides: TGTGCCACCAGCAGAGATGGACCCGGGACTAGCGGGGGTGACGAGCAGTACTTC.

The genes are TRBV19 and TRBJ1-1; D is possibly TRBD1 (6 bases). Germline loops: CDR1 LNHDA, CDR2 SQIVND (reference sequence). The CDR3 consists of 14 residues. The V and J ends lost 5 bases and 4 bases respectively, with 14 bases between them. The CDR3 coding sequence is TGTGCCAGTAGTCTCGCAGGGGACACCACTGAAGCTTTCTTT. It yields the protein CASSLAGDTTEAFF.

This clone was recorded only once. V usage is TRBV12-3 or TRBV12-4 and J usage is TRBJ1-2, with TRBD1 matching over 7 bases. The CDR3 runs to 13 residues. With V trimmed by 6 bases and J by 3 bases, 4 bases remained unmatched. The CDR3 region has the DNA TGTGCCAGCAGCCCAACAGGGGACTATGGCTACACCTTC. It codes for CASSPTGDYGYTF.

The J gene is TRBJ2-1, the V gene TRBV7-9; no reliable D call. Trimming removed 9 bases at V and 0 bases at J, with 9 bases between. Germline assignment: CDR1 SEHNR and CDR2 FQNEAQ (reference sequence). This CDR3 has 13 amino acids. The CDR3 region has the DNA TGTGCCAGTGTGCCGGGCTCCTACAATGAGCAGTTCTTC. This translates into CASVPGSYNEQFF.

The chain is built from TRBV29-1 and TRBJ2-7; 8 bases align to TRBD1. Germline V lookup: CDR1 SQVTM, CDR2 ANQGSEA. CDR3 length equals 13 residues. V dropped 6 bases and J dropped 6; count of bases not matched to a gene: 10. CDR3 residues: CSVKQTGVSEQYF. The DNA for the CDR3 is TGCAGCGTAAAACAGACAGGGGTCTCCGAGCAGTACTTC.

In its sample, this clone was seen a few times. The CDR3 DNA reads as TGTGCCAGCAGCGTAAGACAGGTCCAGGATGAAGCTTTCTTT. Its protein product is CASSVRQVQDEAFF. This chain joins TRBV6-2 or TRBV6-3 and TRBJ1-1, with D possibly matching TRBD1 (6 bases). Deletions cut 6 bases from V and 7 bases from J, with 18 bases between. The CDR3 totals 14 residues. Germline lookup yields CDR1 MNHEY and CDR2 SVGEGT.

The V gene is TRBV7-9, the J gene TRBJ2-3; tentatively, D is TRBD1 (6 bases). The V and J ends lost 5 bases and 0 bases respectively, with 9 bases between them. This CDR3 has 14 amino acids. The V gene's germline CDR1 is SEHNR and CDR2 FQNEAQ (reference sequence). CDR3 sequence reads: CASSPGDSTDTQYF. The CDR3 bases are TGTGCCAGCAGCCCAGGGGACAGCACAGATACGCAGTATTTT.

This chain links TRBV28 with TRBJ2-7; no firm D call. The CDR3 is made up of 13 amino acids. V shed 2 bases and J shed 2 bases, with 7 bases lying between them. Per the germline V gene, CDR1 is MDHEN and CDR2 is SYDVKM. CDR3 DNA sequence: TGTGCCAGCAGTTTACGTCTCCCCTACGAGCAGTACTTC. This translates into CASSLRLPYEQYF. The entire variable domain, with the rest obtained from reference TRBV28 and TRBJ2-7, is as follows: DVKVTQSSRYLVKRTGEKVFLECVQDMDHENMFWYRQDPGLGLRLIYFSYDVKMKEKGDIPEGYSVSREKKERFSLILESASTNQTSMYLCASSLRLPYEQYFGPGTRLTVT.

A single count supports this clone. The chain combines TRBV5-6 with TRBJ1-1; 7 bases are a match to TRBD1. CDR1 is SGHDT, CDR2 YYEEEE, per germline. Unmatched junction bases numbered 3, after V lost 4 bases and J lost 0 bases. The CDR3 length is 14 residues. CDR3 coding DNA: TGTGCCAGCAGCGATGGGACAGTGAACACTGAAGCTTTCTTT. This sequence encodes CASSDGTVNTEAFF.

This CDR3 is CATQTAPNSYNEQFF. The CDR3 DNA follows: TGTGCCACCCAGACAGCCCCAAACTCCTACAATGAGCAGTTCTTC. V and J are TRBV6-5 and TRBJ2-1, with D possibly TRBD1 on 5 matching bases. The CDR3 is 15 residues long. Germline V gene data show CDR1 as MNHEY and CDR2 as SVGAGI. Between the trimmed V and J ends, which lost 10 bases and 0 bases, there was a span of 16 bases.

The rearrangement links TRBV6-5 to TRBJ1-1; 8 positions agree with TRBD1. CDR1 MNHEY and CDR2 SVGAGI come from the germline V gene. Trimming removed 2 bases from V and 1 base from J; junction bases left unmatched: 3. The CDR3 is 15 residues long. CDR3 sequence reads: CASSYPGQGNTEAFF. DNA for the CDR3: TGTGCCAGCAGTTACCCCGGACAGGGGAACACTGAAGCTTTCTTT.

CDR3 in DNA: TGTGCCAGTAGCGACAGAGGCTCTGGAAACACCATATATTTT. Protein product: CASSDRGSGNTIYF. The genes are TRBV19 and TRBJ1-3; D is perhaps TRBD1 (5 bases). V dropped 6 bases and J dropped 0 bases, with 9 bases sitting between them. The germline gives CDR1 LNHDA, CDR2 SQIVND (reference sequence). The CDR3 loop spans 14 amino acids. Using reference TRBV19 and TRBJ1-3 for the parts outside the CDR3, the full variable domain is DGGITQSPKYLFRKEGQNVTLSCEQNLNHDAMYWYRQDPGQGLRLIYYSQIVNDFQKGDIAEGYSVSREKKESFPLTVTSAQKNPTAFYLCASSDRGSGNTIYFGEGSWLTVV.

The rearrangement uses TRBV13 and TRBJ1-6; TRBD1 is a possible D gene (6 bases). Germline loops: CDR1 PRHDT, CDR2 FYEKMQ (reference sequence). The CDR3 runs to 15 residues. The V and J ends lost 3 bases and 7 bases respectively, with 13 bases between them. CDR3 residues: CASSLIGTSNSPLHF. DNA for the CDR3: TGTGCCAGCAGCTTGATCGGGACATCGAATTCACCCCTCCACTTT.

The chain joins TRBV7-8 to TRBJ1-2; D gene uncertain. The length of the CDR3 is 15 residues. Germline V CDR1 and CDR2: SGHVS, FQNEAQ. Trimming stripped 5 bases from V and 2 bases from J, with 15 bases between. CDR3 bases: TGTGCCAGCAGCCATACACTTTCAGGAAACTATGGCTACACCTTC. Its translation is CASSHTLSGNYGYTF.

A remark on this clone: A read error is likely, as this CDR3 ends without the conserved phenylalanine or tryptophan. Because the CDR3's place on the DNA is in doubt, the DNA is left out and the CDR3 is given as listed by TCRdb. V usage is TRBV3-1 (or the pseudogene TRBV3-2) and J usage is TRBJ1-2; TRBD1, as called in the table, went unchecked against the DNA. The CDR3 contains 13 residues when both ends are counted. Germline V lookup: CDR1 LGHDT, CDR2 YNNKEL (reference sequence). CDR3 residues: CASSQGRQGLTNL.

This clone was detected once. The CDR3 coding sequence is TGTGCCATCAGTGAATTGGAACAGGATGGTGGCTACACCTTC. As protein: CAISELEQDGGYTF. The rearrangement uses TRBV10-3 and TRBJ1-2; D may be TRBD1 (5 bases). This CDR3 comprises 14 residues. V lost 3 bases and J 7 bases, leaving 15 bases between the germline ends. CDR1 is ENHRY and CDR2 is SYGVKD in the germline V gene.

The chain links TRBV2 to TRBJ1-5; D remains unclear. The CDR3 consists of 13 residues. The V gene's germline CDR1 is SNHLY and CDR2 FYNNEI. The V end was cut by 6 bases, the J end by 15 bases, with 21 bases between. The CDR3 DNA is TGTGCCAGCAGCGAATCCCAGCCGGTTTCAGGGCATTTT. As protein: CASSESQPVSGHF.